The 20 T cell receptor beta chains in this list originate from one sample, sequenced in a study of blood T cell repertoires in COVID-19. Method: immunoSEQ multiplex PCR; TCRdb's copy keeps in-frame clones and lacks some. The data hold about 160,000 clones, with about four fifths observed a single time. Sequenced material: peripheral blood. These receptors all stem from a woman aged 55-70 years with COVID-19, enrolled during active disease.

The chain joins TRBV12-3 or TRBV12-4 to TRBJ1-3; D unclear. Trimming took 4 bases from V and 3 from J, leaving 7 bases between them. This CDR3 is built from 13 residues. CDR3 coding DNA: TGTGCCAGCAGTTCATCCATTGGAAACACCATATATTTT. This gives the protein CASSSSIGNTIYF.

This clone showed up just once. The rearrangement links TRBV6-2 or TRBV6-3 to TRBJ2-1; TRBD2 agrees at 11 bases. This CDR3 contains 19 residues. Germline assignment: CDR1 MNHEY and CDR2 SVGEGT. After removal of 0 bases from V and 5 bases from J, the junction contained 12 bases not matched to a gene. CDR3 DNA sequence: TGTGCCAGCAGTTACTCCTTTACTAGCGGGAGATCCCTCGACAATGAGCAGTTCTTC. Encoded protein: CASSYSFTSGRSLDNEQFF.

This clone was counted a single time. The chain combines TRBV13 with TRBJ2-1, with D tentatively TRBD2 (6 bases). V was cut by 6 bases and J by 0 bases, with 15 bases left in between. This CDR3 comprises 16 residues. Germline V CDR1 and CDR2: PRHDT, FYEKMQ (reference sequence). Here the CDR3 DNA reads TGTGCCAGCAGTTTGGAGGGGATCCACTCCTACAATGAGCAGTTCTTC. It translates to CASSLEGIHSYNEQFF.

The gene calls are TRBV11-2 and TRBJ1-1; D is perhaps TRBD1 (5 bases). The V end lost 1 base, the J end lost 6 bases, and 9 bases lay between the germline ends. Germline V gene sequence: CDR1 SGHAT, CDR2 FQNNGV. The CDR3 is made up of 13 amino acids. The CDR3 reads CASSLGGTAEAFF. In DNA, the CDR3 is TGTGCCAGCAGCTTAGGCGGGACCGCTGAAGCTTTCTTT.

The J gene is TRBJ2-5, the V gene TRBV10-3; no clear D gene. The germline gives CDR1 ENHRY, CDR2 SYGVKD. The ends were cut back, 2 bases at V and 9 bases at J, with 16 bases in the middle. The CDR3 runs to 14 residues. The CDR3 nucleotides read TGTGCCATCAGTGAGGGGTTCCTGAGCGAGGCCCAGTACTTC. This gives the protein CAISEGFLSEAQYF.

The chain employs TRBV6-5 and TRBJ2-3, with D possibly TRBD1 on 6 matching bases. The CDR3 spans 15 residues. In germline, CDR1 is MNHEY, CDR2 SVGAGI. Trimming left V 6 bases short and J 2 bases short, with 15 bases between. The DNA of the CDR3 is TGTGCCAGCAGAAAGCGGACAGACCCCACAGATACGCAGTATTTT. It codes for CASRKRTDPTDTQYF.

The chain is built from TRBV9 and TRBJ1-5, with D hard to call. The CDR3 extends over 14 amino acids. Germline loops: CDR1 SGDLS, CDR2 YYNGEE. V was clipped by 0 bases and J by 0 bases, with 4 bases between them. In DNA form, the CDR3 reads TGTGCCAGCAGCGTAGGGAGTAGCAATCAGCCCCAGCATTTT. It codes for CASSVGSSNQPQHF. Complete variable domain (other parts from reference TRBV9 and TRBJ1-5): DSGVTQTPKHLITATGQRVTLRCSPRSGDLSVYWYQQSLDQGLQFLIQYYNGEERAKGNILERFSAQQFPDLHSELNLSSLELGDSALYFCASSVGSSNQPQHFGDGTRLSIL.

V usage is TRBV2 and J usage is TRBJ2-5; D perhaps matches TRBD2 (5 bases). Germline V gene sequence: CDR1 SNHLY, CDR2 FYNNEI. The V end was cut by 5 bases, the J end by 7 bases, with 8 bases between. This CDR3 spans 11 amino acids. This CDR3 is CASSTGGTQYF. CDR3 in DNA: TGTGCCAGCAGTACTGGAGGGACCCAGTACTTC. Full variable domain (rest looked up from reference TRBV2 and TRBJ2-5): EPEVTQTPSHQVTQMGQEVILRCVPISNHLYFYWYRQILGQKVEFLVSFYNNEISEKSEIFDDQFSVERPDGSNFTLKIRSTKLEDSAMYFCASSTGGTQYFGPGTRLLVL.

The chain combines TRBV11-2 with TRBJ2-1; 7 nucleotides line up with TRBD2. Germline CDR1 is SGHAT and CDR2 is FQNNGV. Trimming removed 5 bases from V and 10 bases from J; junction bases left unmatched: 5. This CDR3 region has 12 residues. CDR3 loop: CASSPGGWEQFF. CDR3 nucleotide sequence: TGTGCCAGCAGCCCCGGGGGGTGGGAGCAGTTCTTC.

The rearrangement links TRBV6-2 or TRBV6-3 to TRBJ1-5; 10 nucleotides match TRBD1. This CDR3 region has 15 residues. Per germline, CDR1 MNHEY and CDR2 SVGEGT. J lost 4 bases, V lost 6 bases, and 6 bases had no gene match. CDR3 amino acids: CASSQGQGRNQPQHF. As DNA, the CDR3 is TGTGCCAGCAGCCAGGGACAGGGGAGGAATCAGCCCCAGCATTTT.

This clone was recorded a few times. The rearrangement uses TRBV10-1 and TRBJ2-7, with D possibly TRBD2 on 5 matching bases. The germline V and J ends were trimmed by 2 bases and 6 bases, with 8 bases remaining between them. Germline-derived CDR1 and CDR2 are WNHNN and SYGVQD (reference sequence). The CDR3 covers 12 residues. The CDR3 region is CASSEGRGEQYV. The CDR3 DNA reads as TGCGCCAGCAGTGAGGGACGGGGCGAGCAGTACGTC.

The chain carries TRBV7-2 and TRBJ2-4; 9 bases are a match to TRBD1. After removal of 2 bases from V and 9 bases from J, the junction contained 5 bases not matched to a gene. This CDR3 has 14 residues. CDR1 and CDR2 from the germline V gene are SGHTA and FQGNSA. The CDR3 nucleotides are TGTGCCAGCAGCTTAACCCAGACAGGGGGCATTCAGTACTTC. Its translation: CASSLTQTGGIQYF. The full variable domain, completed using reference TRBV7-2 and TRBJ2-4, is GAGVSQSPSNKVTEKGKDVELRCDPISGHTALYWYRQSLGQGLEFLIYFQGNSAPDKSGLPSDRFSAERTGGSVSTLTIQRTQQEDSAVYLCASSLTQTGGIQYFGAGTRLSVL.

This clone was recorded at least ten times. V and J are TRBV2 and TRBJ2-1; a possible D gene is TRBD2 (6 bases). The CDR3 consists of 13 residues. Germline lookup yields CDR1 SNHLY and CDR2 FYNNEI. The ends were cut back, 4 bases at V and 14 bases at J, with 18 bases in the middle. The DNA for the CDR3 is TGTGCCAGCAGTGTTGGTCGGGAGTGGGATAAGTTCTTC. It codes for CASSVGREWDKFF.

The V gene is TRBV5-4, the J gene TRBJ1-1; D ambiguous. CDR3 length: 13 amino acids. Germline V CDR1 and CDR2: SGHNT, YYREEE (reference sequence). The V gene lost 3 bases and the J gene lost 4 bases, with 10 bases spanning the gap. The CDR3 sequence is CASSSGWATEAFF. CDR3 nucleotides: TGTGCCAGCAGCTCGGGATGGGCCACTGAAGCTTTCTTT.

This rearrangement joins TRBV6-6 to TRBJ1-6; D not certain. This CDR3 contains 14 residues. Trimming took 6 bases from V and 0 from J, leaving 6 bases between them. The germline V gene has CDR1 MNHNY and CDR2 SVGAGI (reference sequence). The CDR3 reads CASSPRSYNSPLHF. Written as DNA, the CDR3 is TGTGCCAGCAGCCCTCGCTCCTATAATTCACCCCTCCACTTT.

This clone has a single count. V is TRBV2 and J is TRBJ1-1; D remains unclear. With 5 bases removed from V and 1 base from J, the gap between germline ends came to 8 bases. This CDR3 spans 13 amino acids. Germline lookup yields CDR1 SNHLY and CDR2 FYNNEI. CDR3 amino acids: CASSHDKNTEAFF. Written as DNA, the CDR3 is TGTGCCAGCAGTCATGACAAGAACACTGAAGCTTTCTTT.

The rearrangement links TRBV5-4 to TRBJ2-5; tentatively, D is TRBD1 (6 bases). The CDR3 runs to 13 residues. Germline loops: CDR1 SGHNT, CDR2 YYREEE (reference sequence). V lost 2 bases to trimming and J lost 5 bases, with 10 bases between them. CDR3 residues: CASSFYRVETQYF. The CDR3, as DNA: TGTGCCAGCAGCTTTTACAGGGTGGAGACCCAGTACTTC.

The chain employs TRBV5-1 and TRBJ1-6; 8 nucleotides agree with TRBD1. Per the germline V gene, CDR1 is SGHRS and CDR2 is YFSETQ. V was pared by 3 bases and J by 8 bases, with 7 bases of the junction left unmatched. This CDR3 spans 15 amino acids. The CDR3 region is CASSSGQGKDSPLHF. Here the CDR3 DNA reads TGCGCCAGCAGCTCCGGACAGGGAAAGGATTCACCCCTCCACTTT. The full variable domain, its missing parts supplied by reference TRBV5-1 and TRBJ1-6, is KAGVTQTPRYLIKTRGQQVTLSCSPISGHRSVSWYQQTPGQGLQFLFEYFSETQRNKGNFPGRFSGRQFSNSRSEMNVSTLELGDSALYLCASSSGQGKDSPLHFGNGTRLTVT.

The V gene is TRBV9, the J gene TRBJ2-2; 9 bases line up with TRBD2. Per germline, CDR1 SGDLS and CDR2 YYNGEE. Losses at the gene ends were 3 bases for V and 6 bases for J; bases not matched to a gene: 12. This CDR3 is built from 17 residues. CDR3: CASSAARGTSQAGELFF. The CDR3 DNA is TGTGCCAGCAGCGCCGCCCGAGGGACTAGCCAGGCCGGGGAGCTGTTTTTT.

V gene TRBV28 combines with J gene TRBJ1-1; the match to TRBD1 covers 10 bases. Looked up from germline, CDR1 is MDHEN and CDR2 is SYDVKM. The CDR3 is 14 residues long. V shed 6 bases, J shed 5 bases, and the junction held 6 bases outside the gene matches. The CDR3 sequence is CASSRGQGETEAFF. Here the CDR3 DNA reads TGTGCCAGCAGCCGCGGACAGGGGGAAACTGAAGCTTTCTTT.